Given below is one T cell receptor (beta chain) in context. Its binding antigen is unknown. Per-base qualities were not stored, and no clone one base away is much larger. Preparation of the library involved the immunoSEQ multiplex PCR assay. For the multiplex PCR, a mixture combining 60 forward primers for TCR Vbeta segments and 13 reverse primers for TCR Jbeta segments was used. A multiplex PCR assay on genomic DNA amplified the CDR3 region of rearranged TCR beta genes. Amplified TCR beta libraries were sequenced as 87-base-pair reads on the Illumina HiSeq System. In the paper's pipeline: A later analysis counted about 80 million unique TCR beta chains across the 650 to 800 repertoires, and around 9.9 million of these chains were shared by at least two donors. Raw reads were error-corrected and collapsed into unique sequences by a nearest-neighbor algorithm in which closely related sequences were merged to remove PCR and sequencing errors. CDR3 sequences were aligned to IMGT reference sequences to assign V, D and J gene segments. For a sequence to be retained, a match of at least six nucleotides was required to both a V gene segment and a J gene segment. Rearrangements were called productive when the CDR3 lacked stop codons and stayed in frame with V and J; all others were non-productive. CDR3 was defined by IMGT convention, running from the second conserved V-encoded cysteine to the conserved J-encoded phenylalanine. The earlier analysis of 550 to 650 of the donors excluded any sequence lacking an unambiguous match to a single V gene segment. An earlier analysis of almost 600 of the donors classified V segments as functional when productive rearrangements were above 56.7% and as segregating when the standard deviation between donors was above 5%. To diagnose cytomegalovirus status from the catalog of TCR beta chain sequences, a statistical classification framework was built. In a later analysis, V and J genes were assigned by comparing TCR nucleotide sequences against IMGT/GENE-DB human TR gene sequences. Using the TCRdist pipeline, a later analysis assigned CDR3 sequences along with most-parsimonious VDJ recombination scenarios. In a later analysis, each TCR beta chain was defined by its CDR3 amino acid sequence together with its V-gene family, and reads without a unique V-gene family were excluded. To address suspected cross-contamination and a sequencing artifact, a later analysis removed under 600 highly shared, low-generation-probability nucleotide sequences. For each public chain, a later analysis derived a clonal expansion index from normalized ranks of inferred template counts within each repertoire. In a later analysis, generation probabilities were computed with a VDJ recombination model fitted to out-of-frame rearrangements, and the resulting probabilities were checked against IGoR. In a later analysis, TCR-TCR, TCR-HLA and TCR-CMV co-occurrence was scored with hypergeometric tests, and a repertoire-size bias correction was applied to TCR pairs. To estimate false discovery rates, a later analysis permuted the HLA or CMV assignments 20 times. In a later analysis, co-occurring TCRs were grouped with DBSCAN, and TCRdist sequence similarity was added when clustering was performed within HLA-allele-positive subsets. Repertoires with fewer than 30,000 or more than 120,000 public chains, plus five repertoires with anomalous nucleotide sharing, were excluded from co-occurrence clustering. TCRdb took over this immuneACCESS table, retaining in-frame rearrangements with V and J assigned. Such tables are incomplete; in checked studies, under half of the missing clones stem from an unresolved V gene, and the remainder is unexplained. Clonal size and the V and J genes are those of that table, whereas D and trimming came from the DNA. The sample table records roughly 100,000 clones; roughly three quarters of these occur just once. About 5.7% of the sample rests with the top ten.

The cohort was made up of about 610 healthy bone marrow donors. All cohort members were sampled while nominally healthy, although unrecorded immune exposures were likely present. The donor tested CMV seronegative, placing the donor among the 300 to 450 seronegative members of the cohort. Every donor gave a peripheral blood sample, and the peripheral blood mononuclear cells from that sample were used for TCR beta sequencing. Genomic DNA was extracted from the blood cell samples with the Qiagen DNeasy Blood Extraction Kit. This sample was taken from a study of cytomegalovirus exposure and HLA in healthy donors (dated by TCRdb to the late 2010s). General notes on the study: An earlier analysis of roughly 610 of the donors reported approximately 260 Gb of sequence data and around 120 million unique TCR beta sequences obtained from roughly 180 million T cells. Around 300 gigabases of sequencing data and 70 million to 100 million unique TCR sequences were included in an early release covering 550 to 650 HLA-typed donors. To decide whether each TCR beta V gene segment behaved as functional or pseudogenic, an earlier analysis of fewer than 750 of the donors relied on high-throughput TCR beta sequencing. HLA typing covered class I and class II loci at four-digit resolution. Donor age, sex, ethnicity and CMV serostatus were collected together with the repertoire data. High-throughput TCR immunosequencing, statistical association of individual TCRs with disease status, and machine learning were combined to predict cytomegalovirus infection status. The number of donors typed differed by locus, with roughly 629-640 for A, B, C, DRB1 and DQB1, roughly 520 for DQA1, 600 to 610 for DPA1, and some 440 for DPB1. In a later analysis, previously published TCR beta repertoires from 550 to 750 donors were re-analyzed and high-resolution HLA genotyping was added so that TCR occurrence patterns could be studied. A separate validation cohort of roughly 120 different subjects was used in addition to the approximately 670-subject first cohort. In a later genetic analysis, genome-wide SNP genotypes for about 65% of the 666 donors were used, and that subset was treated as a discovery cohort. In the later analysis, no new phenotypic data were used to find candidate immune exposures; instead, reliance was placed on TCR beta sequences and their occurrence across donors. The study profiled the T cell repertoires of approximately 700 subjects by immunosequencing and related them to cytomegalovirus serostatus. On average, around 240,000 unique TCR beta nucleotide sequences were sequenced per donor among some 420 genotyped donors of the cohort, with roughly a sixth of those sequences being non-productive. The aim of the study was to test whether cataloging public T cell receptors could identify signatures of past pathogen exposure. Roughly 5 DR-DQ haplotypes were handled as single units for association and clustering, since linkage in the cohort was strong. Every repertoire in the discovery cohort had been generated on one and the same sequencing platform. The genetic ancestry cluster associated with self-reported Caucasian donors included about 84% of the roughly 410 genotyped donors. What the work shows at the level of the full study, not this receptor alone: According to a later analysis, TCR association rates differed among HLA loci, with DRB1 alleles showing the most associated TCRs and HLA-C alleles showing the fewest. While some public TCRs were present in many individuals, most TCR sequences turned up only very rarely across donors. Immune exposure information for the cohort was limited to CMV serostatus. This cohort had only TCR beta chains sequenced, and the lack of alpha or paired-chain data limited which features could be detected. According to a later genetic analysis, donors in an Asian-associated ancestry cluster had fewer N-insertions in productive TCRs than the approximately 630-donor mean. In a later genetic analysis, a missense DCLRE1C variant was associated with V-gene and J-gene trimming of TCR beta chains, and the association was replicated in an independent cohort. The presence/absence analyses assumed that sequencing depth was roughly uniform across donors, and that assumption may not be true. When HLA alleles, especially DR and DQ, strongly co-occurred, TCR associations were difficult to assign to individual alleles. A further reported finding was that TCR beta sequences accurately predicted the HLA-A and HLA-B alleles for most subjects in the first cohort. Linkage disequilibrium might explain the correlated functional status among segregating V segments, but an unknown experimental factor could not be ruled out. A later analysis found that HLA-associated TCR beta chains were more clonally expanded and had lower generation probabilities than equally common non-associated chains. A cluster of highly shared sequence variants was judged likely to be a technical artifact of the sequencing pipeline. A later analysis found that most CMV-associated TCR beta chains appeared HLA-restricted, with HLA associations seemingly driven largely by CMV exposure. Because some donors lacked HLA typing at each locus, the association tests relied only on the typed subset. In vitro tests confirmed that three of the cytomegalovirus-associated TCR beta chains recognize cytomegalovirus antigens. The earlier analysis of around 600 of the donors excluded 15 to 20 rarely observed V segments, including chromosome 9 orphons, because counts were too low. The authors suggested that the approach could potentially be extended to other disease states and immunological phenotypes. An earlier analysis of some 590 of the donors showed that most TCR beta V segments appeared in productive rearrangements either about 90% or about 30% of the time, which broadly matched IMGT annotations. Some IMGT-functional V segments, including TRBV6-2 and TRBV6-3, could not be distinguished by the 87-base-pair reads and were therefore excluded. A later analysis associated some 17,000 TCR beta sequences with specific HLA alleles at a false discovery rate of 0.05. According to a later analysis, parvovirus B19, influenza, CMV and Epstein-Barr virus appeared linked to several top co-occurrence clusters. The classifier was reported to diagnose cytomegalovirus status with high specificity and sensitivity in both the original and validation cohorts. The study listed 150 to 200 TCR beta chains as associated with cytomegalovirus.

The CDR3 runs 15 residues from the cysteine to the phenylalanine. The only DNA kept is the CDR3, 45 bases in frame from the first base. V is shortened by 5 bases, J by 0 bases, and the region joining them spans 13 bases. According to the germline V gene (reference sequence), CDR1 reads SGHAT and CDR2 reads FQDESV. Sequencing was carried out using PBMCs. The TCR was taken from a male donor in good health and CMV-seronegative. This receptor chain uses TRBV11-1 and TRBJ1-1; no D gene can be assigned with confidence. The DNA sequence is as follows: TGTGCCAGCAGCCCCGCGGGAAACATGAACACTGAAGCTTTCTTT. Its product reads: CASSPAGNMNTEAFF.